This T cell receptor (beta chain) was documented in a study of blood T cell repertoires in COVID-19. Overall study: Whether acute or convalescent, the COVID-19 samples came from the United States, Italy and Spain. In each case, the material was cDNA or gDNA derived from T cells, B-cell-depleted T cells, or PBMCs.

Methods used by the authors: Estimation of nucleated cell counts was performed using reference gene primer amplification. TCRdb keeps only in-frame clones here, not all; method: immunoSEQ multiplex PCR. V, J and clone size reflect that table, while D and trimming were determined from the DNA. The data show about 240,000 clones, with about 86% seen just once and 6.2% held by the top ten. The germline gives CDR1 SGHVS, CDR2 FQNEAQ. Losses at the gene ends were 4 bases for V and 4 bases for J; bases not matched to a gene: 2. The CDR3 has 13 amino acids. The sequence was obtained from a man between 60 and 75 years old with acute or convalescent COVID-19. Sequencing was carried out using peripheral blood. The chain uses TRBV7-8 and TRBJ1-1; TRBD1 matches at 8 bases. CDR3 bases: TGTGCCAGCAGCTGGGGGACAGGCACTGAAGCTTTCTTT. This translates into CASSWGTGTEAFF.